These 11 T cell receptor beta chains came from one sample sequenced in a study of cytomegalovirus exposure and HLA in healthy donors. Amplification used 60 Vbeta primers and 13 Jbeta primers. Assay: immunoSEQ multiplex PCR; the TCRdb copy retains only in-frame clones and omits some. The sample includes 150,000 or so clones, around three quarters of them seen just once. Sequencing was done on a sample of PBMCs. The source of these receptors is a male donor in good health and CMV-seronegative.

The sample holds a few counts of this clone. V and J are TRBV27 and TRBJ1-2, with TRBD1 matching over 9 bases. CDR1 and CDR2 from the germline V gene are MNHEY and SMNVEV (reference sequence). Trimming removed 1 base from V and 6 bases from J; junction bases left unmatched: 6. The CDR3 has 15 amino acids. The CDR3 here is CASSLWGQGRNGYTF. The CDR3 DNA follows: TGTGCCAGCAGTTTATGGGGACAGGGTAGGAATGGCTACACCTTC.

The V call is TRBV6-6, the J call TRBJ2-1; 8 bases are shared with TRBD2. V gave up 6 bases and J gave up 0 bases; unmatched junction bases: 7. CDR1 MNHNY and CDR2 SVGAGI come from the germline V gene (reference sequence). The CDR3 consists of 16 residues. The CDR3 bases are TGTGCCAGCAGCTCCAGCGGGAGAGTCTCCTACAATGAGCAGTTCTTC. Translation gives CASSSSGRVSYNEQFF.

Written as DNA, the CDR3 is TGTGCCAGCAGACTAGCGGGAGGTCCAAATCACGAGCAGTACTTC. Its protein is CASRLAGGPNHEQYF. The genes are TRBV27 and TRBJ2-7, with TRBD2 matching over 12 bases. Germline assignment: CDR1 MNHEY and CDR2 SMNVEV (reference sequence). This CDR3 region has 15 residues. V shed 6 bases, J shed 5 bases, and the junction held 8 bases outside the gene matches.

This clone came up once. The chain combines TRBV7-9 with TRBJ1-6, with D possibly matching TRBD1 (5 bases). The germline CDR1 and CDR2 sequences are SEHNR and FQNEAQ (reference sequence). V was clipped by 2 bases and J by 8 bases, with 16 bases between them. The CDR3 runs 16 residues. This chain's CDR3 is CASSLSLGQGHSPLHF. For the CDR3, the DNA is TGTGCCAGCAGCTTAAGTCTAGGGCAGGGCCATTCACCCCTCCACTTT. The entire variable domain, with the rest obtained from reference TRBV7-9 and TRBJ1-6, is as follows: DTGVSQNPRHKITKRGQNVTFRCDPISEHNRLYWYRQTLGQGPEFLTYFQNEAQLEKSRLLSDRFSAERPKGSFSTLEIQRTEQGDSAMYLCASSLSLGQGHSPLHFGNGTRLTVT.

The rearrangement uses TRBV25-1 and TRBJ2-1; no firm D call. Per germline, CDR1 MGHDK and CDR2 SYGVNS. This CDR3 contains 14 residues. V was pared by 5 bases and J by 7 bases, with 15 bases between. CDR3 region: CASSHTNALNEQFF. The DNA of the CDR3 is TGTGCCAGCAGTCACACCAACGCATTGAATGAGCAGTTCTTC.

This clone came up once. This chain connects TRBV7-8 to TRBJ2-5, with a weak D call TRBD2 (6 bases). The tail of the sequence fits TRBJ2-7 better, so the J call may be wrong. CDR1 and CDR2 (germline): SGHVS, FQNEAQ. This CDR3 has 15 residues. CDR3 nucleotides: TGTGCCAGCAGCTTAGTGTGGGGGGAAAGCCACGAGCAGTACTTC. It specifies CASSLVWGESHEQYF.

This chain uses TRBV6-4 with TRBJ2-1, with 7 nucleotides matching TRBD2. There are 15 residues in the CDR3. V lost 4 bases and J lost 10; bases outside the gene matches: 13. In germline, CDR1 is MRHNA, CDR2 SNTAGT. CDR3: CASSGGSSGPFEQFF. In DNA, the CDR3 is TGTGCCAGCAGTGGGGGGTCTAGCGGTCCCTTCGAGCAGTTCTTC.

Comment on this clone: At one of its ends the junction is not consistent with the germline gene, which may arise from a read error. The chain employs TRBV7-9 and TRBJ1-2, with a tentative D call TRBD1 (5 bases). The CDR3 extends over 12 amino acids. Germline loops: CDR1 SEHNR, CDR2 FQNEAQ (reference sequence). The CDR3 here is CSSSPEGYGYTF. The CDR3 DNA follows: TGTTCCAGCAGCCCGGAGGGGTATGGCTACACCTTC.

The V call is TRBV18, the J call TRBJ2-7; D is unclear. Trimming took 6 bases from V and 2 from J, leaving 8 bases between them. The length of the CDR3 is 12 residues. Germline V lookup: CDR1 KGHSH, CDR2 LQKENI. The CDR3 DNA reads TGTGCCAGCTCCGGGTCGACCTACGAGCAGTACTTC. It encodes CASSGSTYEQYF. The full variable domain, in which reference TRBV18 and TRBJ2-7 provide the parts outside the CDR3, is NAGVMQNPRHLVRRRGQEARLRCSPMKGHSHVYWYRQLPEEGLKFMVYLQKENIIDESGMPKERFSAEFPKEGPSILRIQQVVRGDSAAYFCASSGSTYEQYFGPGTRLTVT.

This clone was seen just once. V gene TRBV28 combines with J gene TRBJ2-3, with D perhaps TRBD1 (5 bases). Germline CDR1 and CDR2: MDHEN and SYDVKM. This CDR3 is built from 15 residues. V dropped 8 bases and J dropped 1 base, with 16 bases sitting between them. The CDR3 sequence: CASLPLGRRTDTQYF. CDR3 sequence (DNA): TGTGCCAGCCTCCCCTTGGGGCGGCGCACAGATACGCAGTATTTT.

DNA of the CDR3: TGCGCCAGCAGCCAAGATCGCGAACAGTTCTATGGCTACACCTTC. This codes for CASSQDREQFYGYTF. V is TRBV4-1 and J is TRBJ1-2; D gene uncertain. Germline V CDR1 and CDR2: MGHRA, YSYEKL. This CDR3 is built from 15 residues. V lost 0 bases to trimming and J lost 4 bases, with 12 bases between them.